A selection of T cell receptor beta chains follows, all from one sample in a study of T cell responses to AZD1222 COVID-19 vaccine. The assay was immunoSEQ multiplex PCR, and TCRdb's table has in-frame clones only and misses some. The sample has under 150,000 clones; roughly 89% are singletons. The sequencing here drew on peripheral blood, taken on day 0 of AZD1222 vaccination. Receptors were obtained from an adult in good health. Both conserved end residues are part of each CDR3. D genes are given only for firm matches. The size entry is marked missing in some rows and otherwise reads once, few, many or a size class.

d_call	v_call	clone_size	j_call	cdr3_aa	cdr3_nt
.	TRBV28	.	TRBJ2-2	CASSLYGGANTGELFF	TGTGCCAGCAGTTTATATGGGGGCGCGAACACCGGGGAGCTGTTTTTT
TRBD2	TRBV7-8	few	TRBJ2-7	CASSARRLAGAQYF	TGTGCCAGCAGCGCACGGAGACTAGCGGGTGCGCAGTACTTC
.	TRBV9	.	TRBJ1-2	CASSLTDSFYGYTF	TGTGCCAGCAGCCTTACTGACAGCTTCTATGGCTACACCTTC
.	TRBV7-2	.	TRBJ2-5	CASSENGMFQETQYF	TGTGCCAGCAGCGAAAATGGGATGTTTCAAGAGACCCAGTACTTC
TRBD2	TRBV30	.	TRBJ2-5	CAWSVEREIQETQYF	TGTGCCTGGAGTGTTGAGCGGGAGATCCAAGAGACCCAGTACTTC
.	TRBV4-2	.	TRBJ1-4	CASSQGGEGQLSEKLFF	TGTGCCAGCAGCCAAGGGGGGGAAGGGCAACTAAGTGAAAAACTGTTTTTT
.	TRBV4-3	.	TRBJ2-2	CASSRDMGLTGELFF	TGCGCCAGCAGCCGAGACATGGGACTCACCGGGGAGCTGTTTTTT
.	TRBV7-8	.	TRBJ1-1	CASSSRGGTEAFF	TGTGCCAGCAGCTCGAGGGGAGGGACTGAAGCTTTCTTT
.	TRBV7-2	.	TRBJ2-7	CASSLGSIEQYF	TGTGCCAGCAGCTTAGGGTCCATCGAGCAGTACTTC
.	TRBV6-2/TRBV6-3	.	TRBJ1-1	CASSYSGGRLGPEAFF	TGTGCCAGCAGTTACTCCGGGGGACGGCTGGGGCCCGAAGCTTTCTTT
TRBD1	TRBV19	.	TRBJ1-1	CASSSTAPGGMAFF	TGTGCCAGTAGTTCCACTGCACCAGGGGGTATGGCTTTCTTT
.	TRBV3-1/TRBV3-2	.	TRBJ2-2	CASNRAGTGELFF	TGTGCCAGCAACAGGGCGGGGACCGGGGAGCTGTTTTTT
TRBD1	TRBV30	.	TRBJ1-6	CAWTGAGGRPPLHF	TGTGCCTGGACAGGGGCAGGGGGCAGGCCACCCCTCCACTTT
.	TRBV30	.	TRBJ1-2	CAWSGDFLIPLYGYTF	TGTGCCTGGAGTGGGGACTTCCTTATCCCCCTCTATGGCTACACCTTC
.	TRBV30	.	TRBJ1-1	CAWSLLNTEAFF	TGTGCCTGGAGCCTGTTGAACACTGAAGCTTTCTTT
TRBD1	TRBV19	.	TRBJ2-2	CASSISPWTGGTGELFF	TGTGCCAGTAGTATATCCCCATGGACAGGGGGGACCGGGGAGCTGTTTTTT
.	TRBV9	once	TRBJ1-6	CASSVEYNSPLHF	TGTGCCAGCAGCGTAGAGTATAATTCACCCCTCCACTTT
.	TRBV15	.	TRBJ2-1	CATPGLNNEQFF	TGTGCCACCCCCGGCCTAAACAATGAGCAGTTCTTC
TRBD1	TRBV5-1	.	TRBJ1-1	CASSPPGQWGSEAFF	TGCGCCAGCAGCCCCCCGGGACAGTGGGGTTCGGAAGCTTTCTTT
.	TRBV5-1	.	TRBJ2-6	CASSLEAPGAGANVLTF	TGCGCCAGCAGCTTGGAGGCTCCGGGGGCTGGGGCCAACGTCCTGACTTTC
TRBD1	TRBV27	once	TRBJ1-2	CASSLYQGGIYGYTF	TGTGCCAGCAGTTTATACCAGGGGGGTATCTATGGCTACACCTTC
TRBD2	TRBV5-1	few	TRBJ2-5	CASSPDLGPGLAGSIQQETQYF	TGCGCCAGCAGCCCCGACTTAGGACCGGGACTAGCGGGATCCATCCAACAAGAGACCCAGTACTTC
.	TRBV4-1	.	TRBJ1-1	CASSQDPVRVMNTEAFF	TGCGCCAGCAGCCAAGATCCGGTGCGGGTGATGAACACTGAAGCTTTCTTT
TRBD1	TRBV4-3	few	TRBJ1-2	CASSQGTGGVGYYGYTF	TGCGCCAGCAGCCAAGGGACAGGGGGAGTGGGTTACTATGGCTACACCTTC
.	TRBV7-2	.	TRBJ1-4	CASSFHRGATNEKLFF	TGTGCCAGCAGCTTTCACCGGGGCGCAACTAATGAAAAACTGTTTTTT